The 10 T cell receptor beta chains presented below share a single source sample, sequenced in a study of prognosis after radiotherapy for stage I lung cancer. With two-round multiplex PCR, TCR beta CDR3 sequences were amplified from genomic DNA. Primers specific to each TRBV and TRBJ gene drove first-round PCR. TCRdb ran MiXCR on the multiplex PCR reads and lists one entry per CDR3 protein. The sample records 50,000 to 75,000 distinct CDR3 sequences, more than 20% being singletons. This material consisted of PBMCs, taken before or after stereotactic body radiation therapy (not recorded which). These receptors were taken from a donor at least 50 years old with non-small cell lung cancer.

This clonotype was seen repeatedly, ten times or more. This rearrangement joins TRBV6-1 to TRBJ1-4; D not resolved. Deletions cut 5 bases from V and 4 bases from J, with 11 bases between. The CDR3 contains 14 residues. Germline loops: CDR1 MNHNS, CDR2 SASEGT. CDR3 residues: CASSRRSLNEKLFF. CDR3 nucleotide sequence: TGTGCCAGCAGTCGCCGGTCTCTTAATGAAAAACTGTTTTTT.

This clonotype was counted ten times or more. J is TRBJ1-3 and V is TRBV19, with D hard to call. From germline, CDR1 is LNHDA and CDR2 SQIVND (reference sequence). The ends were cut back, 7 bases at V and 0 bases at J, with 10 bases in the middle. The CDR3 contains 14 residues. CDR3 residues: CASNTLSSGNTIYF. CDR3 coding DNA: TGTGCCAGTAACACCTTGAGCTCTGGAAACACCATATATTTT.

A remark on this clonotype: Given a much more abundant clone one base away, this may be a read error. The chain recombines TRBV5-5 with TRBJ1-5, with unresolved D. Germline CDR1 and CDR2: SGHKS and YYEKEE (reference sequence). This CDR3 is built from 14 residues. The DNA of the CDR3 is TGTGCCAGGAGCTATGGACTTGTAGATCAGCCCCAGCATTTT. It codes for CARSYGLVDQPQHF.

In its sample, this clonotype was seen many times. The chain couples TRBV9 to TRBJ2-1; 12 nucleotides align to TRBD2. The V segment lost 0 bases and the J segment 0 bases; nucleotides outside the gene matches: 7. Germline-derived CDR1 and CDR2 are SGDLS and YYNGEE. CDR3 length: 19 amino acids. In nucleotides, the CDR3 is TGTGCCAGCAGCGTAGGAACTAGCGGGGGGTGGAGCTCCTACAATGAGCAGTTCTTC. Translation: CASSVGTSGGWSSYNEQFF.

The J gene is TRBJ2-3, the V gene TRBV6-2 or TRBV6-3; D is unclear. Looked up from germline, CDR1 is MNHEY and CDR2 is SVGEGT. The ends were cut back, 8 bases at V and 4 bases at J, with 10 bases in the middle. This CDR3 has 12 amino acids. CDR3 coding DNA: TGTGCCAGCTCTGCTCCCGCAGATACGCAGTATTTT. It specifies CASSAPADTQYF.

In its sample, this clonotype was seen many times. This chain joins TRBV6-9 and TRBJ1-5; perhaps TRBD1 as D (5 bases). CDR3 size: 14 residues. V was cut by 3 bases and J by 9 bases, with 15 bases left in between. Germline lookup yields CDR1 MNHGY and CDR2 SVAAGI. The CDR3 spells CASSYMGRDGPQHF. DNA of the CDR3: TGTGCCAGCAGTTACATGGGGCGGGATGGGCCCCAGCATTTT.

This clonotype showed up many times. The rearrangement uses TRBV20-1 and TRBJ1-5; tentative D call: TRBD1 (6 bases). The CDR3 is 14 residues long. In germline, CDR1 is DFQATT, CDR2 SNEGSKA (reference sequence). V was shortened by 4 bases and J by 2 bases, with 12 bases between the two germline ends. CDR3 bases: TGCAGTGCTACAGGGGTTTGGGGCAATCAGCCCCAGCATTTT. This sequence encodes CSATGVWGNQPQHF.

This clonotype occurred many times. V gene TRBV30 combines with J gene TRBJ2-7; no clear D gene. Per germline, CDR1 GTSNPN and CDR2 SVGIG (reference sequence). This CDR3 spans 14 amino acids. V was pared by 1 base and J by 5 bases, with 15 bases between. The CDR3 bases are TGTGCCTGGAGTGCCAACCTGATGGGCCACGAGCAGTACTTC. This encodes CAWSANLMGHEQYF.

This clonotype was seen more than once but under ten times. Since a much larger clone is just one base distant, this may be a read error. This chain connects TRBV4-3 to TRBJ1-2; tentatively, D is TRBD1 (5 bases). Looked up from germline, CDR1 is LGHNA and CDR2 is YSLEER. The CDR3 has 13 residues. V was pared by 4 bases and J by 9 bases, with 15 bases between. The DNA of the CDR3 is TGCGCCAGCAGCCCCCGAGGGGATAGTAGCTACACCTTC. It translates to CASSPRGDSSYTF.

This clonotype has a count of ten or more. This chain links TRBV2 with TRBJ1-5; no firm D call. This CDR3 has 13 amino acids. Trimming removed 4 bases at V and 4 bases at J, with 8 bases between. Germline CDR1 reads SNHLY; CDR2 reads FYNNEI. The CDR3 coding sequence is TGTGCCAGCAGTGTTGGCGGGAATCAGCCCCAGCATTTT. Translating it yields CASSVGGNQPQHF.